Following are 15 T cell receptor beta chains from one sample sequenced in a study of blood T cell repertoires in COVID-19. Sequencing was performed with immunoSEQ multiplex PCR; in TCRdb, only in-frame clones are kept and a portion is missing. The data contain about 64,000 clones, over 75% of them seen just once; the ten biggest clones take up approximately 3.6%. Sample: peripheral blood. The receptor set was obtained from a man between 65 and 85 years old with acute or convalescent COVID-19.

The V and J genes are TRBV30 and TRBJ2-3; D remains ambiguous. The V gene's germline CDR1 is GTSNPN and CDR2 SVGIG (reference sequence). Trimming left V 0 bases short and J 5 bases short, with 6 bases between. CDR3 length equals 12 residues. The CDR3 reads CAWSVSGDTQYF. The CDR3 DNA sequence: TGTGCCTGGAGTGTCTCCGGAGATACGCAGTATTTT. Variable domain in full (rest from reference TRBV30 and TRBJ2-3): SQTIHQWPATLVQPVGSPLSLECTVEGTSNPNLYWYRQAAGRGLQLLFYSVGIGQISSEVPQNLSASRPQDRQFILSSKKLLLSDSGFYLCAWSVSGDTQYFGPGTRLTVL.

The V call is TRBV28, the J call TRBJ2-7; D is unclear. Germline values: CDR1 MDHEN, CDR2 SYDVKM. The CDR3 has 16 residues. Trimming cost V 4 bases and J 2 bases, with 18 bases left between them. CDR3 in amino acids: CASSSLWSSAAYEQYF. The CDR3 nucleotides are TGTGCCAGCAGTTCCCTATGGAGTTCAGCCGCCTACGAGCAGTACTTC.

V gene TRBV7-7 combines with J gene TRBJ1-1; D gene ambiguous. The CDR3 loop spans 15 amino acids. Per germline, CDR1 SSHAT and CDR2 FNYEAQ (reference sequence). The V and J ends lost 2 bases and 1 base respectively, with 11 bases between them. CDR3 DNA: TGTGCCAGCAGCTTACCGGAGCTACAGAACACTGAAGCTTTCTTT. Protein product: CASSLPELQNTEAFF.

In this sample, this clone turned up once. The CDR3 sequence is CASSRTGWAGELFF. CDR3 nucleotide sequence: TGTGCCAGTAGTCGAACAGGGTGGGCCGGGGAGCTGTTTTTT. The chain is built from TRBV19 and TRBJ2-2; tentative D call: TRBD1 (6 bases). Looked up from germline, CDR1 is LNHDA and CDR2 is SQIVND (reference sequence). V lost 5 bases and J 6 bases, leaving 13 bases between the germline ends. The CDR3 consists of 14 residues.

The chain links TRBV27 to TRBJ1-4; tentatively, D is TRBD1 (5 bases). The CDR3 is 17 residues long. Between the trimmed V and J ends, which lost 4 bases and 7 bases, there was a span of 22 bases. Germline values: CDR1 MNHEY, CDR2 SMNVEV (reference sequence). This chain's CDR3 is CASSSPGPTGHGEKLFF. CDR3 DNA: TGTGCCAGCAGTTCCCCCGGCCCTACCGGACATGGTGAAAAACTGTTTTTT.

The rearrangement links TRBV5-1 to TRBJ1-3; D might be TRBD1 (6 bases). Trimming took off 3 bases at V and 0 bases at J, with 13 bases between the two ends. Germline CDR1 and CDR2: SGHRS and YFSETQ. The CDR3 spans 16 residues. CDR3 residues: CASSSQGFGSGNTIYF. The CDR3 DNA sequence: TGCGCCAGCAGCTCACAGGGTTTCGGCTCTGGAAACACCATATATTTT.

This clone was counted a single time. This chain links TRBV18 with TRBJ1-2, with a possible D match to TRBD1 (6 bases). V was trimmed by 3 bases and J by 4 bases, leaving 12 bases between them. Per germline, CDR1 KGHSH and CDR2 LQKENI. The CDR3 is made up of 14 amino acids. CDR3 sequence reads: CASSPGQPSYGYTF. The CDR3 DNA is TGTGCCAGCTCACCCGGACAGCCAAGCTATGGCTACACCTTC.

This chain connects TRBV19 to TRBJ1-4; D not certain. The germline V gene has CDR1 LNHDA and CDR2 SQIVND (reference sequence). This CDR3 comprises 14 residues. The V gene lost 6 bases and the J gene lost 7 bases, with 15 bases spanning the gap. CDR3 region: CASRPRPAGEKLFF. The CDR3 bases are TGTGCCAGTAGACCAAGACCGGCGGGTGAAAAACTGTTTTTT.

The genes are TRBV21-1 and TRBJ1-6; no DNA check was done on the table's D call, TRBD1. TRBV21-1 is shown as a pseudogene. The CDR3 has 18 amino acids. DNA for the CDR3: TGTGCCAGCAGCAAATTGAAGGACAGAACCCCCTATAATTCACCCCTCCACTTT. It translates to CASSKLKDRTPYNSPLHF.

The chain couples TRBV6-6 to TRBJ2-1; perhaps TRBD2 as D (7 bases). Trimming shortened V by 2 bases and J by 9 bases, and 14 bases separated the two germline ends. Germline values: CDR1 MNHNY, CDR2 SVGAGI (reference sequence). The CDR3 covers 14 residues. CDR3 sequence: CASSYIYREGEQFF. The CDR3 DNA reads TGTGCCAGCAGTTACATCTACAGGGAGGGTGAGCAGTTCTTC.

The chain carries TRBV29-1 and TRBJ2-1; 7 nucleotides line up with TRBD2. CDR1 SQVTM and CDR2 ANQGSEA come from the germline V gene. The CDR3 spans 17 residues. Unmatched junction bases numbered 10, after V lost 0 bases and J lost 2 bases. CDR3 loop: CSVEEVWRGSPYNEQFF. The DNA for the CDR3 is TGCAGCGTTGAAGAAGTGTGGCGGGGGAGCCCCTACAATGAGCAGTTCTTC.

V gene TRBV18 combines with J gene TRBJ2-3; TRBD2 aligns across 8 bases. Germline values: CDR1 KGHSH, CDR2 LQKENI. The ends lost 1 base at V and 0 bases at J; junction bases unmatched: 3. The CDR3 covers 16 residues. The CDR3 loop reads CASSPLAGPSTDTQYF. CDR3 coding DNA: TGTGCCAGCTCACCACTAGCGGGGCCTAGCACAGATACGCAGTATTTT.

This clone has only a few counts. The chain uses TRBV27 and TRBJ1-1; 12 nucleotides align to TRBD1. The trim removed 4 bases at V and 7 bases at J, leaving 4 bases unmatched. The V gene's germline CDR1 is MNHEY and CDR2 SMNVEV (reference sequence). The CDR3 is 14 residues long. The CDR3 DNA reads TGTGCCAGCAGTTCGGGACAGGGGGCAGGTGAAGCTTTCTTT. Translating it yields CASSSGQGAGEAFF.

The rearrangement links TRBV7-2 to TRBJ2-7; D might be TRBD1 (5 bases). Germline CDR1 reads SGHTA; CDR2 reads FQGNSA. Trimming stripped 3 bases from V and 1 base from J, with 10 bases between. There are 14 residues in the CDR3. The chain's CDR3 is CASSFLQGSYEQYF. DNA for the CDR3: TGTGCCAGCAGCTTTCTCCAGGGATCCTACGAGCAGTACTTC.

The CDR3, as DNA: TGTGCCTGGAAGGGCCGGACAGGAGATACGCAGTATTTT. As protein: CAWKGRTGDTQYF. V usage is TRBV30 and J usage is TRBJ2-3, with 7 bases matching TRBD1. Germline V gene sequence: CDR1 GTSNPN, CDR2 SVGIG (reference sequence). CDR3 length: 13 residues. V gave up 4 bases and J gave up 5 bases; unmatched junction bases: 6.